The sequence of this T cell receptor (beta chain) was determined in a study of PD-1 blockade in classical Hodgkin lymphoma. Study at large: Patients were dosed intravenously with nivolumab at 3 mg/kg every 2 weeks.

Autologous stem cell transplantation was followed by relapse in every patient, and brentuximab vedotin exposure varied. Study-level points and caveats: Complete responders possessed baseline diversity comparable to newly diagnosed patients. Researchers reported that CD4+ TCR diversity, though not CD8+, rose significantly by C4D1. Some patients began nivolumab under 1 year after ASCT. These patients were excluded from later analyses.

A note on this clone: Its antigen is unidentified.

Libraries were prepared by immunoSEQ multiplex PCR; TCRdb keeps only in-frame clonotypes and omits some of them. The data show roughly 28,000 clones, less than 80% seen once. The germline V and J ends were trimmed by 2 bases and 5 bases, with 10 bases remaining between them. The CDR3 runs to 13 residues. CDR1 and CDR2 from the germline V gene are GTSNPN and SVGIG (reference sequence). The chain recombines TRBV30 with TRBJ1-5; D unclear. This TCR derives from a human donor with classical Hodgkin lymphoma. Specimen: peripheral blood mononuclear cells (PBMCs), collected before the second cycle of nivolumab. DNA of the CDR3: TGTGCCTGGAGTAGAGGGCTGGATCAGCCCCAGCATTTT. Amino acid sequence: CAWSRGLDQPQHF.